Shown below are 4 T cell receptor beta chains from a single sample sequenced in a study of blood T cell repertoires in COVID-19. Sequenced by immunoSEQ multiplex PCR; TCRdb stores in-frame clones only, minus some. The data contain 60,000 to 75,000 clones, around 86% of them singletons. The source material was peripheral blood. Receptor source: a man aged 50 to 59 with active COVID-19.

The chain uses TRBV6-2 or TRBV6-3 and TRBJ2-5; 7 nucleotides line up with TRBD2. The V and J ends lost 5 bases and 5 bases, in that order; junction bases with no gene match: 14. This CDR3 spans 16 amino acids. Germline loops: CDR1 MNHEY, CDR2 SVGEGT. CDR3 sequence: CASSQPFGRGMETQYF. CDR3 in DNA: TGTGCCAGCAGTCAACCCTTTGGGCGGGGGATGGAGACCCAGTACTTC.

For the CDR3, the DNA is TGTGCCAGTCGCCCGCGGGGGGACGCAGGGCAGCCCCAGCATTTT. This codes for CASRPRGDAGQPQHF. V and J are TRBV19 and TRBJ1-5, with D perhaps TRBD1 (5 bases). V lost 8 bases, J lost 7 bases, and 21 bases lay in between. CDR1 and CDR2 from the germline V gene are LNHDA and SQIVND (reference sequence). CDR3 length: 15 amino acids.

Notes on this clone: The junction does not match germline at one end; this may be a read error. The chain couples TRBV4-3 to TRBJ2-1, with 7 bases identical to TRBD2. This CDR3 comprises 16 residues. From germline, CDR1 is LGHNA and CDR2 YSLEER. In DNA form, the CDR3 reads TGCGCCGGCAGCCAAGATAGCGGGTCAAACTACAATGAGCAGTTCTTC. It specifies CAGSQDSGSNYNEQFF.

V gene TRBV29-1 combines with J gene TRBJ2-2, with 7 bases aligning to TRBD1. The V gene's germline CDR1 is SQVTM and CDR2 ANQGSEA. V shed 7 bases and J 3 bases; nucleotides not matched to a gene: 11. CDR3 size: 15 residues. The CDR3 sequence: CSATAATGDTGELFF. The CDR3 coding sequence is TGCAGCGCAACCGCGGCCACAGGGGACACCGGGGAGCTGTTTTTT.